This is a list of T cell receptor beta chains from one sample in a study of spatial heterogeneity in lung cancer. TCRdb re-called the 5' RACE reads through MiXCR, storing one row per CDR3 protein. This table holds some 54,000 distinct CDR3 sequences, more than 6.5% found once. The sequencing used PBMCs, collected at follow-up. These TCRs come from a female donor with early-stage non-small cell lung cancer. CDR3s include the opening cysteine and the closing phenylalanine or tryptophan. A D gene is named only where the DNA matches it firmly. Rows may omit the clone size; those that give it use once, few, many or a size class.

V gene,clone size,D gene,J gene,CDR3 DNA,CDR3 protein
TRBV20-1,many,TRBD1,TRBJ1-6,TGCAGTGCAAGAGGGGGCTATCAAGGATGGCGTAATAATTCACCCCTCCACTTT,CSARGGYQGWRNNSPLHF
TRBV30,few,TRBD2,TRBJ2-7,TGTGCCCGTAGCGGGGGGGACTACGAGCAGTACTTC,CARSGGDYEQYF
TRBV7-2,-,TRBD2,TRBJ2-1,TGTGCCAGCAGCTGGGGGAGACTAGCGGGGCCGGAGGAGCAGTTCTTC,CASSWGRLAGPEEQFF
TRBV6-5,-,TRBD1,TRBJ1-5,TGTGCCAGCAGCCCCGGGACAGGGGTCCAGCCCCAGCATTTT,CASSPGTGVQPQHF
TRBV20-1,few,-,TRBJ2-7,TGCAGTGCTGTAGGCCGGGGCCTTATTCAGGGCGAGCAGTACTTC,CSAVGRGLIQGEQYF
TRBV3-1,many,-,TRBJ1-2,TGTGCCAGCAGCCTACCTTTTTCTGGCTACACCTTC,CASSLPFSGYTF
TRBV20-1,many,-,TRBJ1-1,TGCAGTGCTAGAGCCGGCGGGAACACTGAAGCTTTCTTT,CSARAGGNTEAFF
TRBV5-1,many,TRBD1,TRBJ1-4,TGCGCCAGCAGCTCCGGGACAGGAGCCACGCGGATAAATGAAAAACTGTTTTTT,CASSSGTGATRINEKLFF
TRBV4-2,-,TRBD1,TRBJ1-2,TGTGCCAGCAGCCAAGAGAGCCCGCGGGACAGTAGGGGCTACACCTTC,CASSQESPRDSRGYTF
TRBV20-1,few,-,TRBJ2-7,TGCAGTGCTACCGGACAAGTCTCCTACGAGCAGTACTTC,CSATGQVSYEQYF
TRBV19,few,-,TRBJ1-6,TGTGCCAGTAGTATCCACGAGCAAGGGGCCCTCCACTTT,CASSIHEQGALHF
TRBV6-5,many,-,TRBJ1-3,TGTGCCAGCAGTTACCTACAGGGAGTTGGAAACACCATATATTTT,CASSYLQGVGNTIYF
TRBV14,-,-,TRBJ1-3,TGTGCCAGCAGCCAAGCTAGGGGCTGGTCTGGAAACACCATATATTTT,CASSQARGWSGNTIYF
TRBV2,many,-,TRBJ2-6,TGTGCCAGCAGTGATATCAGGCGGACTGGGGCCAACGTCCTGACTTTC,CASSDIRRTGANVLTF
TRBV12-5,-,-,TRBJ2-7,TGTGCTAGTGGTTTATCCAGGGCTCCCTACGAGCAGTACTTC,CASGLSRAPYEQYF
TRBV6-1,many,-,TRBJ2-3,TGTGCCAGCAGTGATGGACGAAGGGCCCGCACAGATACGCAGTATTTT,CASSDGRRARTDTQYF
TRBV11-3,few,-,TRBJ2-2,TGTGCCAGCAGCTCAGAAGTGGTCAGGGGAGCCGGGGAGCTGTTTTTT,CASSSEVVRGAGELFF
TRBV4-3,few,TRBD1,TRBJ2-2,TGCGCCAGCAGCCAAGATCCCCCCCGGACAGGGGACACCGGGGAGCTGTTTTTT,CASSQDPPRTGDTGELFF
TRBV7-2,few,-,TRBJ1-2,TGTGCCAGCAGCTTAATGTGGGGATTCGGCTATGGCTACACCTTC,CASSLMWGFGYGYTF
TRBV5-5,-,-,TRBJ2-7,TGTGTCAGCAGATACGGGAGCTCCTACGAGCAGTACTTC,CVSRYGSSYEQYF
TRBV12-3/TRBV12-4,many,-,TRBJ1-6,TGTGCCAGCAGCAAACAGGGAGGGGGAAATTCACCCCTCCACTTT,CASSKQGGGNSPLHF
TRBV18,-,-,TRBJ1-1,TGTGCCAGCTCACCAGGAAGGGCTGAAGCTTTCTTT,CASSPGRAEAFF
TRBV12-3/TRBV12-4,-,-,TRBJ2-4,TGTGCCAGCAGCGGACGGCTCTTAGCCAAAAACATTCAGTACTTC,CASSGRLLAKNIQYF
TRBV29-1,-,-,TRBJ2-5,TGCAGCGTCCCCGGGACGGCAAGAGAGACCCAGTACTTC,CSVPGTARETQYF
TRBV7-9,-,-,TRBJ1-6,TGTGCCAGCTCATATTGGCCAGGAACAACACCCCTCCACTTT,CASSYWPGTTPLHF
TRBV5-6,-,-,TRBJ2-7,TGTGCCAGCAGCTTGGTGAGGGGCGAGCAGTACTTC,CASSLVRGEQYF